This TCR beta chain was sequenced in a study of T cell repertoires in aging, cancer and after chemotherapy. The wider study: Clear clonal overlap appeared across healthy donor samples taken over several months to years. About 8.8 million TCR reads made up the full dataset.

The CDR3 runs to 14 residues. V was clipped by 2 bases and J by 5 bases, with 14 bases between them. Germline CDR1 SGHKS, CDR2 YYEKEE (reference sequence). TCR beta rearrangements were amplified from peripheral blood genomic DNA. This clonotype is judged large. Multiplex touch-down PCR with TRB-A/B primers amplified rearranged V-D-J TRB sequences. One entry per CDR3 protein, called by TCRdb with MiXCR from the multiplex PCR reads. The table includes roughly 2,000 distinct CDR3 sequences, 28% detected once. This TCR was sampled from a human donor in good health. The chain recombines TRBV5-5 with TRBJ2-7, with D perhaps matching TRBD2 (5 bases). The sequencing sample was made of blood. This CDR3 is CASSLGVARDEQYF. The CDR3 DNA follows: TGTGCCAGCAGCTTAGGAGTAGCGAGGGACGAGCAGTACTTC.